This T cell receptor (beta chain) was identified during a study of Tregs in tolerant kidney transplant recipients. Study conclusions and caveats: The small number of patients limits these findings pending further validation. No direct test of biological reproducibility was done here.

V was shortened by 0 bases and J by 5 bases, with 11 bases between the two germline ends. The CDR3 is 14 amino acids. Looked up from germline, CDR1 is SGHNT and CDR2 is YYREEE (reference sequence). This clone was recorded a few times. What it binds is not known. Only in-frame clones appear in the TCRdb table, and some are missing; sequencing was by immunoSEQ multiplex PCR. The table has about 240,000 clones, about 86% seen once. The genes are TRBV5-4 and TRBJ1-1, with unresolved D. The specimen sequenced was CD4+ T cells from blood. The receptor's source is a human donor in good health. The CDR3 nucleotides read TGTGCCAGCAGCTTGGGTCCCTTCGGGACTGAAGCTTTCTTT. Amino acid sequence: CASSLGPFGTEAFF.